Listed below are T cell receptor beta chains from one sample, sequenced in a study of blood T cell repertoires in COVID-19. The method was immunoSEQ multiplex PCR; TCRdb's version includes in-frame clones alone and lacks a portion of them. The sample holds around 280,000 clones; 87% are singletons and the top ten take around 5.8%. The sequencing input was PBMCs or T cells enriched from blood (not recorded which). Source of these receptors: a woman in her thirties or forties who had recovered from COVID-19. CDR3s include the opening cysteine and the closing phenylalanine or tryptophan.

TRBV2	TRBJ2-1	CASSGLVAVNEQFF
TRBV2	TRBJ1-5	CASSVGGNQPQHF
TRBV24-1	TRBJ2-1	CATSDPNRVGYNEQFF
TRBV7-2	TRBJ1-6	CASSLDSGSYNSPLHF
TRBV7-9	TRBJ2-3	CASSRTTHTDTQYF
TRBV30	TRBJ1-5	CAWSVPGLGSNQPQHF
TRBV18	TRBJ2-7	CASSLQRAGGNEQYF
TRBV7-3	TRBJ2-6	CASSLRGSSSGANVLTF
TRBV6-5	TRBJ2-7	CASLGQGLYEQYF
TRBV27	TRBJ1-2	CASSLEGAEIYGYTF
TRBV20-1	TRBJ1-2	CSAGGRPGYGYTF
TRBV2	TRBJ1-5	CASSEQAPGQPQHF
TRBV28	TRBJ1-5	CASSPPRGGNQPQHF
TRBV9	TRBJ2-5	CASSTRRASGQETQYF
TRBV10-3	TRBJ2-1	CAIGSGLADNEQFF
TRBV19	TRBJ1-1	CATRAGGLQNTEAFF
TRBV3-1/TRBV3-2	TRBJ2-2	CASSQGAGPAGELFF
TRBV19	TRBJ1-6	CASSAGTGGTPLHF
TRBV19	TRBJ2-5	CASSIDRTVQETQYF
TRBV18	TRBJ2-6	CASSRAGTVNSGANVLTF
TRBV2	TRBJ1-5	CASSEVLQKQPQHF